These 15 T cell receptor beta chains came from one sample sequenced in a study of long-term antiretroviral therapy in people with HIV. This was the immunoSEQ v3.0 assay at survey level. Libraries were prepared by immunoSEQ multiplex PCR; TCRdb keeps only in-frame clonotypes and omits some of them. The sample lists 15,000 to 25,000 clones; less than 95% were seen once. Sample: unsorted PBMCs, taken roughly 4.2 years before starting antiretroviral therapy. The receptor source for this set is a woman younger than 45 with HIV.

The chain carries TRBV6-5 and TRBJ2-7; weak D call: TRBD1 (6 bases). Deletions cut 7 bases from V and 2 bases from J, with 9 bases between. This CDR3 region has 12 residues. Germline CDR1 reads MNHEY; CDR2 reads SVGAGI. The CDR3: CASKGGAYEQYF. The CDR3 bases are TGTGCCAGCAAAGGGGGAGCCTACGAGCAGTACTTC.

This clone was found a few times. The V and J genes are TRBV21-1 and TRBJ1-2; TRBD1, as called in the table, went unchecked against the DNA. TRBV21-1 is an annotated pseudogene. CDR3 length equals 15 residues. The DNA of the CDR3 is TGTGCCAGCAGCAAAACGGGAAGGGGGTTCTATGGCTACACCTTC. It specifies CASSKTGRGFYGYTF.

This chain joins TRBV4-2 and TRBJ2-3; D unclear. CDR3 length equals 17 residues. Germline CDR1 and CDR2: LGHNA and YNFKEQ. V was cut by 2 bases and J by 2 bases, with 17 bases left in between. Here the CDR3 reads CASSQMQDIPYTDTQYF. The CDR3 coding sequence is TGTGCCAGCAGCCAAATGCAAGACATACCATACACAGATACGCAGTATTTT.

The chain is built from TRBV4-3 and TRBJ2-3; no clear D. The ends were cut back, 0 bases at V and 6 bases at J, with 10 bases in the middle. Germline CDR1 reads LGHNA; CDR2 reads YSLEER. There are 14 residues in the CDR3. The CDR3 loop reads CASSQEVGRDTQYF. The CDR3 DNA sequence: TGCGCCAGCAGCCAAGAAGTCGGTAGGGATACGCAGTATTTT.

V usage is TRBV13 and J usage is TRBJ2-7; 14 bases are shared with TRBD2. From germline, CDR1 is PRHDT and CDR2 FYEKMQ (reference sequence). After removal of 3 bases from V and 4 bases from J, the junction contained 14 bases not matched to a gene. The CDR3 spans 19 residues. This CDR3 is CASSFPTSGGANNRYEQYF. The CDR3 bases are TGTGCCAGCAGCTTCCCGACTAGCGGGGGGGCCAATAATCGGTACGAGCAGTACTTC.

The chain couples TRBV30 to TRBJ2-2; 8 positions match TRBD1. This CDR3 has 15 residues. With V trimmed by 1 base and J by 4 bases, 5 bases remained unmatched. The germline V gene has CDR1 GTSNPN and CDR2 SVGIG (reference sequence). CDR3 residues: CAWSGQGRSTGELFF. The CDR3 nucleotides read TGTGCCTGGAGTGGACAGGGGCGTAGCACCGGGGAGCTGTTTTTT.

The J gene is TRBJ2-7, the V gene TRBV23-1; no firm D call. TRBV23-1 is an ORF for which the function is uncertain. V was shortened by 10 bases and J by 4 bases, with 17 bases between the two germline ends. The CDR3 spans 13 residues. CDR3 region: CATPRKVTYEQYF. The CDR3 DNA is TGCGCCACCCCGAGGAAGGTCACATACGAGCAGTACTTC.

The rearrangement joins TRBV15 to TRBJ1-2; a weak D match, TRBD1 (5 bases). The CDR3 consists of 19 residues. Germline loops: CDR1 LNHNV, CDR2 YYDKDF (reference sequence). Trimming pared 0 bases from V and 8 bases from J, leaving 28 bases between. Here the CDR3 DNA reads TGTGCCACCAGCAGAGATTTGGTGGGGACCGGGACTGGGTTTGGGGGCTACACCTTC. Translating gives CATSRDLVGTGTGFGGYTF.

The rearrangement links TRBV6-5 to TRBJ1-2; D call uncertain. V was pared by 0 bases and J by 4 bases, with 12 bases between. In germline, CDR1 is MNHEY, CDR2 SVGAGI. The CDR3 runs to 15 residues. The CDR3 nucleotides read TGTGCCAGCAGTTACTCGAAGGGAAATAGCTATGGCTACACCTTC. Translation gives CASSYSKGNSYGYTF.

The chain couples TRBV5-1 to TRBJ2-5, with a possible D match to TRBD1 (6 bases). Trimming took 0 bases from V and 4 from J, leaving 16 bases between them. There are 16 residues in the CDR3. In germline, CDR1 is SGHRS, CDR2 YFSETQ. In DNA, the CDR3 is TGCGCCAGCAGCTTGGCCGTGACAGGAGTTGGAGAGACCCAGTACTTC. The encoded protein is CASSLAVTGVGETQYF.

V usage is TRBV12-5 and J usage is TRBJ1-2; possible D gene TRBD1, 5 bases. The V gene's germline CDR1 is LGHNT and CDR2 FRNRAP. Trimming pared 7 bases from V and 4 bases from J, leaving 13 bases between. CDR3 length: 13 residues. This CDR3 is CASAPGQGYGYTF. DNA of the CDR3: TGTGCTAGTGCCCCAGGGCAAGGCTATGGCTACACCTTC.

The chain's CDR3 is CASSLGQELFF. CDR3 DNA sequence: TGTGCCAGCAGCTTGGGTCAGGAGCTGTTTTTT. The chain has TRBV5-4 and TRBJ2-2, with unresolved D. The germline V and J ends were trimmed by 0 bases and 10 bases, with 4 bases remaining between them. The germline gives CDR1 SGHNT, CDR2 YYREEE (reference sequence). This CDR3 is built from 11 residues.

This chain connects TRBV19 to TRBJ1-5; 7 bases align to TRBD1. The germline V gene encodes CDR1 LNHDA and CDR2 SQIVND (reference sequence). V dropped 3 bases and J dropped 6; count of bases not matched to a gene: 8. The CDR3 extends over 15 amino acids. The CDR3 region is CASSIRQGGGQPQHF. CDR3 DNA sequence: TGTGCCAGTAGTATTCGGCAGGGGGGAGGTCAGCCCCAGCATTTT.

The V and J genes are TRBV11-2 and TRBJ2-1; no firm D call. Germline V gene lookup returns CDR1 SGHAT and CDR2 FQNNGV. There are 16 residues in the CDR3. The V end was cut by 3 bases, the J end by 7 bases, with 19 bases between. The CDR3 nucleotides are TGTGCCAGCAGCTTCGCCCGGAACCAACTGATTAATGAGCAGTTCTTC. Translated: CASSFARNQLINEQFF.

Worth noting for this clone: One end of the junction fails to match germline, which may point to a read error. The CDR3 loop is CASSLEGAGANVLTF. CDR3 DNA: TGTGCCAGTAGTTTAGAGGGTGCTGGGGCCAACGTCCTGACTTTC. The chain joins TRBV19 to TRBJ2-6; the D gene is possibly TRBD2 (5 bases). Germline values: CDR1 LNHDA, CDR2 SQIVND (reference sequence). The CDR3 runs to 15 residues.